A single T cell receptor beta chain is shown here with its context. This clone has only one observation. Its antigen is currently not known. Per-nucleotide qualities are absent, and no much larger clonotype sits a single base away. The CDR3 runs 15 residues from the cysteine to the phenylalanine. The entry retains the CDR3 DNA only, 45 bases that are in frame from base 1. V is shortened by 0 bases, J by 6 bases, and the region joining them spans 13 bases. From a lookup of the germline V gene, CDR1 and CDR2 are SGHRS and YFSETQ. These data come from a study of blood T cell repertoires in COVID-19 (dated by TCRdb to the early 2020s). About the full investigation: Collaborator samples came from the United States, Italy and Spain and covered acute and convalescent phases of COVID-19. The prospective study material was composed of cDNA or gDNA derived from T cells, B-cell-depleted T cells, or PBMCs. Deeply sampled blood TCRbeta repertoires from subjects exposed to, actively infected with, or recovered from COVID-19 were included in the dataset. The repertoires were released in a freely available public database meant as a resource for research on the immune response to SARS-CoV-2. Samples came from the ongoing ImmuneRACE study (first 160 participants) plus 1,254 subjects from 6 global collaborators. A de-identified subject ID, COVID-19 status, age in years and sex were almost always included in the sample metadata. Where HLA class I and class II types were available, the types were taken from metadata supplied by the sample provider, not from assay-based typing. Overall results and qualifications from the work: The quantity of clinical and demographic metadata differed by source and by participant and was supplied without curation.

TCRbeta CDR3 regions were amplified from genomic DNA using the immunoSEQ Assay, a bias-controlled multiplex PCR. In the source study's methods: Nucleated cell counts per sample were estimated from amplification of reference gene primers within the assay. To quantify the absolute abundance of each unique TCRbeta CDR3 rearrangement, sequence reads were collapsed and filtered. Productive Simpson clonality was computed per sample as the square root of Simpson's diversity index over productive rearrangements. The immuneACCESS repertoire file appears here via TCRdb, limited to in-frame rearrangements. These files lack a portion of the clones; in checked studies, under half of the deficit traces to unresolved V genes, and the cause of the others is not known. Clonal size and the V and J genes are those of that table, whereas D and trimming came from the DNA. Counted in this sample were around 250,000 clones; roughly 82% of them appeared once. Of the sample, roughly 12% falls within the top ten clones.

Whole blood was collected in K2EDTA tubes by collaborating institutions according to the institutions' own protocols. For TCRbeta analysis, collaborators shipped samples as frozen whole blood, isolated PBMCs, or DNA extracted from either of those sample types. The sequence was collected from an older man with acute or convalescent COVID-19. Sequencing input: peripheral blood. The chain links TRBV5-1 with TRBJ2-1, and TRBD1 may be the D gene, going by 6 matching bases. The CDR3 amino acid sequence is: CASSLEAGVGNEQFF. Read as DNA, the sequence is TGCGCCAGCAGCTTGGAGGCAGGGGTGGGCAATGAGCAGTTCTTC.